These 19 T cell receptor beta chains were sequenced from one sample in a study of blood T cell repertoires in COVID-19. Profiling relied on immunoSEQ multiplex PCR, and the TCRdb table lists in-frame clones only, not all of them. The sample lists 360,000 or so clones; 90% were seen once. The specimen was peripheral blood. These TCRs come from a man aged 18 to 30 with active or convalescent COVID-19.

This rearrangement joins TRBV2 to TRBJ1-6; D is unclear. The CDR3 is 13 amino acids. Looked up from germline, CDR1 is SNHLY and CDR2 is FYNNEI. V was trimmed by 8 bases and J by 9 bases, leaving 14 bases between them. In nucleotides, the CDR3 is TGTGCCAGCGCTTTGGCTGGCGGTTCACCCCTCCACTTT. This encodes CASALAGGSPLHF. Variable domain in full (rest from reference TRBV2 and TRBJ1-6): EPEVTQTPSHQVTQMGQEVILRCVPISNHLYFYWYRQILGQKVEFLVSFYNNEISEKSEIFDDQFSVERPDGSNFTLKIRSTKLEDSAMYFCASALAGGSPLHFGNGTRLTVT.

The chain couples TRBV7-9 to TRBJ1-1; 7 bases are shared with TRBD1. J was trimmed by 1 base and V by 5 bases; bases with no gene match: 10. Germline V gives CDR1 SEHNR, CDR2 FQNEAQ (reference sequence). This CDR3 region has 16 residues. The CDR3 DNA is TGTGCCAGCAGCGTAACTTACAGGGGTTGGAACACTGAAGCTTTCTTT. Its protein product is CASSVTYRGWNTEAFF.

CDR3 DNA sequence: TGTGCCAGCAGTTCTATCACTTCAGGGAAGAACACTGAAGCTTTCTTT. Protein sequence: CASSSITSGKNTEAFF. This chain links TRBV27 with TRBJ1-1; TRBD1 might be the D (5 bases). Germline loops: CDR1 MNHEY, CDR2 SMNVEV (reference sequence). CDR3 length: 16 amino acids. V lost 4 bases and J lost 1, with 16 bases in between.

The V call is TRBV5-6, the J call TRBJ1-3, with 9 bases aligning to TRBD1. The CDR3 is made up of 15 amino acids. The V segment lost 0 bases and the J segment 4 bases; nucleotides outside the gene matches: 2. In germline, CDR1 is SGHDT, CDR2 YYEEEE. In DNA form, the CDR3 reads TGTGCCAGCAGCTTGGAAGGGACAGGGGGAAACACCATATATTTT. Its translation is CASSLEGTGGNTIYF.

The chain carries TRBV27 and TRBJ1-5; TRBD1 is a possible D gene (6 bases). The V and J ends lost 6 bases and 3 bases respectively, with 12 bases between them. The CDR3 extends over 14 amino acids. CDR1 and CDR2 from the germline V gene are MNHEY and SMNVEV (reference sequence). The CDR3 loop reads CASRHQGINQPQHF. CDR3 sequence (DNA): TGTGCCAGCAGGCATCAGGGGATCAATCAGCCCCAGCATTTT.

In this sample, this clone turned up once. The chain is built from TRBV4-3 and TRBJ1-2, with a tentative D call TRBD1 (6 bases). Germline loops: CDR1 LGHNA, CDR2 YSLEER. The CDR3 has 14 amino acids. Trimming removed 3 bases at V and 4 bases at J, with 12 bases between. CDR3 coding DNA: TGCGCCAGCAGCCACCGGACAGTAGGCTATGGCTACACCTTC. Protein: CASSHRTVGYGYTF.

This clone is a singleton in its sample. J is TRBJ1-2 and V is TRBV6-5; 10 bases map to TRBD1. In germline, CDR1 is MNHEY, CDR2 SVGAGI. V trimming: 0 bases; J trimming: 3 bases; junction bases outside the gene matches: 1. The CDR3 covers 15 residues. CDR3 sequence: CASSYSGQGYYGYTF. The CDR3 DNA sequence: TGTGCCAGCAGTTACTCGGGACAGGGGTACTATGGCTACACCTTC.

This clone was seen once. This chain links TRBV28 with TRBJ2-5; the D gene is possibly TRBD1 (6 bases). The CDR3 loop spans 14 amino acids. Germline V gene data show CDR1 as MDHEN and CDR2 as SYDVKM. With 4 bases removed from V and 4 bases from J, the gap between germline ends came to 13 bases. The CDR3 DNA reads as TGTGCCAGCAGTTCCTCCGGACAGATAGAGACCCAGTACTTC. It yields the protein CASSSSGQIETQYF.

This clone occurred once. The rearrangement links TRBV7-2 to TRBJ2-1; tentatively, D is TRBD2 (5 bases). The CDR3 has 13 residues. CDR1 is SGHTA, CDR2 FQGNSA, per germline. The V end was cut by 5 bases, the J end by 8 bases, with 13 bases between. CDR3 sequence reads: CASSDEAGYEQFF. CDR3 sequence (DNA): TGTGCCAGCAGCGACGAGGCGGGCTATGAGCAGTTCTTC.

This chain uses TRBV19 with TRBJ1-2; D remains ambiguous. Trimming cost V 4 bases and J 2 bases, with 14 bases left between them. There are 15 residues in the CDR3. Per germline, CDR1 LNHDA and CDR2 SQIVND (reference sequence). CDR3 loop: CASSTTVHNNYGYTF. The DNA of the CDR3 is TGTGCCAGTAGTACAACAGTCCACAACAACTATGGCTACACCTTC.

This clone was detected only once. The rearrangement uses TRBV19 and TRBJ2-3; 12 bases agree with TRBD2. In germline, CDR1 is LNHDA, CDR2 SQIVND (reference sequence). The CDR3 extends over 16 amino acids. J was trimmed by 3 bases and V by 5 bases; bases with no gene match: 6. The CDR3 sequence is CASSLTGTSGTDTQYF. The CDR3 DNA reads as TGTGCCAGTAGTTTAACAGGGACTAGCGGGACAGATACGCAGTATTTT.

The chain uses TRBV28 and TRBJ1-5; 10 bases agree with TRBD1. V lost 8 bases, J lost 4 bases, and 8 bases stayed unmatched. The CDR3 length is 15 residues. CDR1 is MDHEN and CDR2 is SYDVKM in the germline V gene. The CDR3 coding sequence is TGTGCCAGCCGACCCGGGACAGGGGTAAATCAGCCCCAGCATTTT. Translated, it gives CASRPGTGVNQPQHF.

This chain uses TRBV6-4 with TRBJ1-2; no firm D call. The CDR3 runs to 15 residues. Between the trimmed V and J ends, which lost 3 bases and 0 bases, there was a span of 11 bases. Germline lookup yields CDR1 MRHNA and CDR2 SNTAGT. CDR3 nucleotide sequence: TGTGCCAGCAGTGAGCTTGGCCAAGCTAACTATGGCTACACCTTC. As protein: CASSELGQANYGYTF.

This clone has just one count. The V gene is TRBV29-1, the J gene TRBJ2-7; possibly TRBD2 for D (6 bases). This CDR3 contains 13 residues. Germline values: CDR1 SQVTM, CDR2 ANQGSEA. Trimming left V 6 bases short and J 2 bases short, with 14 bases between. DNA for the CDR3: TGCAGCGTGGATTATGCGGGGACCTACGAGCAGTACTTC. Translated, it gives CSVDYAGTYEQYF.

The sample holds one count of this clone. This rearrangement joins TRBV18 to TRBJ2-3, with 14 bases lining up with TRBD2. CDR3 length: 18 amino acids. V lost 5 bases to trimming and J lost 4 bases; unmatched junction nucleotides: 11. Germline V gives CDR1 KGHSH, CDR2 LQKENI. For the CDR3, the DNA is TGTGCCAGCTCATCTACGTCCGGGACTAGCGGGAGCGCAGATACGCAGTATTTT. This sequence encodes CASSSTSGTSGSADTQYF.

V usage is TRBV21-1 and J usage is TRBJ2-5; the table's D call of TRBD1 was not tested on the DNA. TRBV21-1 corresponds to a pseudogene. CDR3 length equals 13 residues. The CDR3 nucleotides are TGTGCCAGCAAAGGGACAGGGGTGGAGACCCAGTACTTC. It translates to CASKGTGVETQYF.

This chain uses TRBV7-9 with TRBJ1-5; D may be TRBD1 (5 bases). Trimming stripped 3 bases from V and 1 base from J, with 7 bases between. Germline V gives CDR1 SEHNR, CDR2 FQNEAQ (reference sequence). The CDR3 loop spans 14 amino acids. CDR3 sequence reads: CASSFPGSNQPQHF. CDR3 DNA sequence: TGTGCCAGCAGCTTTCCAGGGAGCAATCAGCCCCAGCATTTT.

V gene TRBV7-3 combines with J gene TRBJ2-1; 7 positions match TRBD2. Germline V gives CDR1 SGHTA, CDR2 FQGTGA. The CDR3 spans 12 residues. The junction had 2 bases not matched to a gene; V was cut back by 6 bases and J by 6 bases. The CDR3 here is CASSSSGNEQFF. The CDR3 DNA reads as TGTGCCAGCAGTTCTAGCGGCAATGAGCAGTTCTTC. The complete variable domain, with remaining parts taken from reference TRBV7-3 and TRBJ2-1, reads GAGVSQTPSNKVTEKGKYVELRCDPISGHTALYWYRQSLGQGPEFLIYFQGTGAADDSGLPNDRFFAVRPEGSVSTLKIQRTERGDSAVYLCASSSSGNEQFFGPGTRLTVL.

This sequence joins TRBV3-1 (or the pseudogene TRBV3-2) and TRBJ1-2, with D possibly matching TRBD1 (5 bases). Trimming shortened V by 5 bases and J by 7 bases, and 14 bases separated the two germline ends. The CDR3 runs 13 residues. CDR1 is LGHDT and CDR2 is YNNKEL in the germline V gene (reference sequence). The CDR3 loop reads CASSKVGGLGYTF. CDR3 in DNA: TGTGCCAGCAGCAAAGTCGGGGGTCTTGGCTACACCTTC.